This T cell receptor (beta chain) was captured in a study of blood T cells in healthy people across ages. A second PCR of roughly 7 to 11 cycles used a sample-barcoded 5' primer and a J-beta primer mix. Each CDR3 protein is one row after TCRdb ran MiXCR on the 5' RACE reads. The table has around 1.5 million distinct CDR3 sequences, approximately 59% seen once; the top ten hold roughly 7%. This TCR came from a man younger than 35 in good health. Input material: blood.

As DNA, the CDR3 is TGTGCCAGCAGTTACGGGGGACTAGCGGCATACAATGAGCAGTTCTTC. This translates into CASSYGGLAAYNEQFF. The chain uses TRBV6-5 and TRBJ2-1; 11 bases fit TRBD2. V was pared by 2 bases and J by 4 bases, with 4 bases of the junction left unmatched. This CDR3 contains 16 residues. Germline V gives CDR1 MNHEY, CDR2 SVGAGI.